The present TCR beta chain was sequenced within a study of metastatic and nonmetastatic thyroid tumors. The authors' processing: The study took CDR3 differences across clinicopathological groups and made a distant-metastasis classifier for papillary thyroid cancer from them. TCRdb used MiXCR to call clones anew from the PCR reads. Clone size and V and J calls follow TCRdb, not the original study. This sample has 6,000 to 8,500 clones, with 27% found just once. Germline CDR1 and CDR2: LGHNA and YSLEER. Trimming took 5 bases from V and 0 from J, leaving 11 bases between them. This CDR3 contains 15 residues. This clone was seen at least ten times. Thyroid surgery took place with no prior treatment in any patient.

Input material: adjacent normal tissue. This rearrangement joins TRBV4-3 to TRBJ2-1; D remains unclear. The receptor's source is a male donor with papillary thyroid cancer or a benign thyroid nodule (not recorded which). Some clones in this sample may be carry-over from other donors' samples. DNA of the CDR3: TGCGCCAGCAGCTTGGGCCGGAGCTCCTACAATGAGCAGTTCTTC. Protein: CASSLGRSSYNEQFF.